This T cell receptor (beta chain) is drawn from a study of CD8+ T cells in alopecia areata. Whole-study findings and limits: Higher clonality and more expanded CD8+ clones appeared in lesional than normal scalp. TCRs were shared less clearly across patients than in mice, possibly for HLA-related reasons.

The CDR3 covers 12 residues. CDR1 SGDLS and CDR2 YYNGEE come from the germline V gene. V shed 0 bases and J shed 5 bases, with 3 bases lying between them. Turning to this clone: Its matching antigen is unknown.

Reverse transcription of extracted RNA yielded cDNA, which provided the sequencing template. Produced via immunoSEQ multiplex PCR; TCRdb's table is partial and in-frame only. Found here are hundreds of thousands of clones, about 53% of them singletons; the top ten hold just over 0.45%. Collected material from alopecia areata patients comprised lesional scalp punch biopsies and peripheral blood. The sequence derives from a human donor with alopecia areata. The material sequenced was CD4+ T cells sorted from blood, taken at week 0. V is TRBV9 and J is TRBJ2-4; no definite D call. The CDR3 is CASSVGENIQYF. CDR3 DNA sequence: TGTGCCAGCAGCGTAGGGGAAAACATTCAGTACTTC.